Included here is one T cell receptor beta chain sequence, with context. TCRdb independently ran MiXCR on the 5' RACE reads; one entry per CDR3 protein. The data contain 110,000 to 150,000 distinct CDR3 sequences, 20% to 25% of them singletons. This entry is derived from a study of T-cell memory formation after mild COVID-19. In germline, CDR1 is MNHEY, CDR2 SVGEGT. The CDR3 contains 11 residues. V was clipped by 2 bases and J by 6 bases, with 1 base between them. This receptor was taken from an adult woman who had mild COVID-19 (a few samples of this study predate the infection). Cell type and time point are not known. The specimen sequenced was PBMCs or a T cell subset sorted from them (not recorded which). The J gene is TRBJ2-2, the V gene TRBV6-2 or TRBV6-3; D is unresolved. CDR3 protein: CASSYPGELFF. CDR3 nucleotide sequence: TGTGCCAGCAGTTACCCCGGGGAGCTGTTTTTT.